This T cell receptor beta chain was retrieved from a study of STAT5B mutations in CD4+ large granular lymphocyte leukemia. Findings and limits, study-wide: 8/27 top patient clones versus 2/35 control clones were TRBV06-family. Patient CD4-sorted repertoires looked more clonal than healthy CD4+ repertoires, even without putative leukemic clones.

Clones were sequenced by immunoSEQ multiplex PCR, and TCRdb holds only the in-frame ones, with some missing. The sample yields about 35,000 clones, around 81% seen once. A note on this clone: The antigen is not known.

Germline lookup yields CDR1 MDHEN and CDR2 SYDVKM. The CDR3 totals 15 residues. V gave up 3 bases and J gave up 0 bases, with 8 bases separating them. The source is a human donor in good health. Sequencing was performed on CD4+ T cells from blood buffy coats. The J gene is TRBJ1-4, the V gene TRBV28; no definite D call. The chain's CDR3 is CASSFGGTTNEKLFF. In DNA, the CDR3 is TGTGCCAGCAGTTTCGGCGGAACAACTAATGAAAAACTGTTTTTT.